The clone carrying this T cell receptor (beta chain) has more than one count but fewer than ten. This entry comes from a study of identical twins. Germline V lookup: CDR1 DFQATT, CDR2 SNEGSKA (reference sequence). The CDR3 is 16 amino acids. V lost 0 bases and J 2 bases, leaving 14 bases between the germline ends. TCRdb passed the 5' RACE reads through MiXCR, listing each CDR3 protein once. The data contain roughly 750,000 distinct CDR3 sequences, 21% of them singletons. These data were also reused for a study on T cells expressing NK-cell markers.

The TCR was taken from a woman between 18 and 30 years old in good health. V usage is TRBV20-1 and J usage is TRBJ2-1; D is tentatively TRBD1 or TRBD2 (5 bases each). The sample comprised PBMCs. In DNA, the CDR3 is TGCAGTGCTAGAGATGGAGGTCGGGGACCCTACAATGAGCAGTTCTTC. Translation: CSARDGGRGPYNEQFF.